This TCR beta chain originates from a study of T cell repertoires in cytomegalovirus infection. About the study: Both CMV infection and a matching HLA type were indicated by public TCR beta signatures.

Germline V lookup: CDR1 MNHEY, CDR2 SVGAGI. The CDR3 totals 19 residues. V lost 2 bases and J 1 base, leaving 18 bases between the germline ends. A single record per CDR3 protein comes from TCRdb applying MiXCR to the reads. The data show about 600,000 distinct CDR3 sequences, with 20% to 25% seen just once and less than 10% held by the top ten. This clonotype has ten or more counts. The material sequenced was CD8+ T cells from PBMCs. The chain couples TRBV6-5 to TRBJ2-6; no firm D call. The receptor comes from a human donor in good health (CMV status not recorded). Some clones in this sample may be carry-over from other donors' samples. Here the CDR3 reads CASSYTARLGGSGANVLTF. CDR3 DNA sequence: TGTGCCAGCAGTTACACCGCTAGGCTTGGCGGTTCTGGGGCCAACGTCCTGACTTTC.